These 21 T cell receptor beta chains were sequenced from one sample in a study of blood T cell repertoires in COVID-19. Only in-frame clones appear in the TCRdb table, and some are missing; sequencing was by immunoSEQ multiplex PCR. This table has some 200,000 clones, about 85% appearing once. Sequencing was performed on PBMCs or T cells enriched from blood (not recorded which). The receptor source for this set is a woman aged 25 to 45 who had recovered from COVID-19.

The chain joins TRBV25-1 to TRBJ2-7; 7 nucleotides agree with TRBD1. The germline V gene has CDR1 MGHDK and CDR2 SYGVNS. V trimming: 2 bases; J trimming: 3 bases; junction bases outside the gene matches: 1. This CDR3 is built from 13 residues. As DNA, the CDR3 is TGTGCCAGCAGTGAAACAGGGGTCTACGAGCAGTACTTC. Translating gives CASSETGVYEQYF.

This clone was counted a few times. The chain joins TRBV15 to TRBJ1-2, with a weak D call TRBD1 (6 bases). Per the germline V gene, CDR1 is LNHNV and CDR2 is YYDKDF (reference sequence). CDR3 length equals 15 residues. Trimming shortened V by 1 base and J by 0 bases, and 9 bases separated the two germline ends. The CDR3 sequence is CATSRGRGANYGYTF. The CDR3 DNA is TGTGCCACCAGCAGAGGCAGGGGCGCTAACTATGGCTACACCTTC.

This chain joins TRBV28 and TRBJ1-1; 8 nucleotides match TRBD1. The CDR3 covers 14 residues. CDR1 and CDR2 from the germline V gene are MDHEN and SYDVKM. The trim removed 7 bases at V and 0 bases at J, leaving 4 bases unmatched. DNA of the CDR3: TGTGCCAGCACCGGACAGGGAATGAACACTGAAGCTTTCTTT. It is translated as CASTGQGMNTEAFF. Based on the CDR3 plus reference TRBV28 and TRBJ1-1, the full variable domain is DVKVTQSSRYLVKRTGEKVFLECVQDMDHENMFWYRQDPGLGLRLIYFSYDVKMKEKGDIPEGYSVSREKKERFSLILESASTNQTSMYLCASTGQGMNTEAFFGQGTRLTVV.

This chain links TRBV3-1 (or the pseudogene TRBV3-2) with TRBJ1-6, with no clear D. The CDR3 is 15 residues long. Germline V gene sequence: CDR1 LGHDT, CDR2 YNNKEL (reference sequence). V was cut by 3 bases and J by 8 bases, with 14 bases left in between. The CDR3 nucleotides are TGTGCCAGCAGCCAGCTGTTTAGGAGGGATTCACCCCTCCACTTT. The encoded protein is CASSQLFRRDSPLHF.

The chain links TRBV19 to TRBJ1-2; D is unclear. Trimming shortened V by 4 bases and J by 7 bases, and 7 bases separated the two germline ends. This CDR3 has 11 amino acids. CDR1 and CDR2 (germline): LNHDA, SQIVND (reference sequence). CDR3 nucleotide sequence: TGTGCCAGTAGTAGAAGAGGTGGCTACACCTTC. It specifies CASSRRGGYTF.

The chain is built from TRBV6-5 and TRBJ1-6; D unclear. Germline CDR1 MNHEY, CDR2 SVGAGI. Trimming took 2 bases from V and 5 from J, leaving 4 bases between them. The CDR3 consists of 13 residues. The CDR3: CASSYLDNSPLHF. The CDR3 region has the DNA TGTGCCAGCAGTTACCTAGATAATTCACCCCTCCACTTT.

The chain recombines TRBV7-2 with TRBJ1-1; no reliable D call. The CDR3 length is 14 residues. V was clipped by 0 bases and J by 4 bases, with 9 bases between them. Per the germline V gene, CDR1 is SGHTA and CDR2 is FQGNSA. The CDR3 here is CASSLATSRTEAFF. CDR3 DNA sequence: TGTGCCAGCAGCTTAGCGACATCTCGCACTGAAGCTTTCTTT.

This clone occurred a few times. The DNA of the CDR3 is TGCAGCGTCGCCCGACAGGGAAGGAACACTGAAGCTTTCTTT. This translates into CSVARQGRNTEAFF. The chain links TRBV29-1 to TRBJ1-1; TRBD1 aligns across 7 bases. CDR3 length: 14 amino acids. CDR1 and CDR2 from the germline V gene are SQVTM and ANQGSEA. J lost 1 base, V lost 6 bases, and 8 bases had no gene match.

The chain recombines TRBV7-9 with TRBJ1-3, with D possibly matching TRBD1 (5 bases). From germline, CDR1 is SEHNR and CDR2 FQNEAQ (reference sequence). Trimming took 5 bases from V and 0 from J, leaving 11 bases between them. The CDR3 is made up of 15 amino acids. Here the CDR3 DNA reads TGTGCCAGCAGCCCGGGGGGTGACTCTGGAAACACCATATATTTT. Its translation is CASSPGGDSGNTIYF.

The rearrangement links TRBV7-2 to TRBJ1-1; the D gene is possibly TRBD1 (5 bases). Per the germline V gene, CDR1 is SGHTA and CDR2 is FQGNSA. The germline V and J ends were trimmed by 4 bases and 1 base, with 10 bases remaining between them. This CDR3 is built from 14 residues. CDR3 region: CASSSSGQNTEAFF. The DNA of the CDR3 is TGTGCCAGCAGCTCCAGTGGACAGAACACTGAAGCTTTCTTT.

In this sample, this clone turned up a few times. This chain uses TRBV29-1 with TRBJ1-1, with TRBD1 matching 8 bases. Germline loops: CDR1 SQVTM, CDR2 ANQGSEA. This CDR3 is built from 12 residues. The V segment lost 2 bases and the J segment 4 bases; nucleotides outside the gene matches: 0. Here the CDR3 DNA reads TGCAGCGTTGAAACAGGGGGCACTGAAGCTTTCTTT. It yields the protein CSVETGGTEAFF.

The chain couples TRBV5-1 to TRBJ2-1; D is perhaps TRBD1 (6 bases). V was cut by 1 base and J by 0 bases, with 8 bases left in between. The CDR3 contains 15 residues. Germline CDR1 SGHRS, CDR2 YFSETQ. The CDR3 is CASSLQGGSYNEQFF. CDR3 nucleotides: TGCGCCAGCAGCTTGCAAGGGGGCTCCTACAATGAGCAGTTCTTC. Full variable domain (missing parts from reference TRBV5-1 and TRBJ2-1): KAGVTQTPRYLIKTRGQQVTLSCSPISGHRSVSWYQQTPGQGLQFLFEYFSETQRNKGNFPGRFSGRQFSNSRSEMNVSTLELGDSALYLCASSLQGGSYNEQFFGPGTRLTVL.

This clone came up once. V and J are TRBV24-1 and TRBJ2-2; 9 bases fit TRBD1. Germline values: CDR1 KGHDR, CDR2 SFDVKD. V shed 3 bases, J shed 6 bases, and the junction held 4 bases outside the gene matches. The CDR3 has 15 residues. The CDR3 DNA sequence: TGTGCCACCAGTGATGGGACAGGGCATGCCGGGGAGCTGTTTTTT. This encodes CATSDGTGHAGELFF.

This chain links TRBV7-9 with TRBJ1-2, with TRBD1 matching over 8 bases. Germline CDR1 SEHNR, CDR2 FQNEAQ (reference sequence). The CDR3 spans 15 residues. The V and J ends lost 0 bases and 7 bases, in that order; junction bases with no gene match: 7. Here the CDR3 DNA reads TGTGCCAGCAGCTTAGCAACAGGGGGTTCGGGTGGCTACACCTTC. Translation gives CASSLATGGSGGYTF.

This chain's CDR3 is CASSPEWNQPQHF. The CDR3 DNA follows: TGTGCCAGCAGTCCCGAGTGGAATCAGCCCCAGCATTTT. The chain is built from TRBV6-2 or TRBV6-3 and TRBJ1-5; D unresolved. Germline V gene lookup returns CDR1 MNHEY and CDR2 SVGEGT. The CDR3 consists of 13 residues. Trimming cost V 5 bases and J 4 bases, with 9 bases left between them.

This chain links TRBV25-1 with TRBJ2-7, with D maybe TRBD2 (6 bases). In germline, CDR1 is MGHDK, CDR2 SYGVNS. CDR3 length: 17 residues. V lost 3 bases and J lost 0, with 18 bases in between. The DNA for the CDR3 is TGTGCCAGCAGTGATACCCCGGACTACGCTAGCTCCTACGAGCAGTACTTC. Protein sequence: CASSDTPDYASSYEQYF.

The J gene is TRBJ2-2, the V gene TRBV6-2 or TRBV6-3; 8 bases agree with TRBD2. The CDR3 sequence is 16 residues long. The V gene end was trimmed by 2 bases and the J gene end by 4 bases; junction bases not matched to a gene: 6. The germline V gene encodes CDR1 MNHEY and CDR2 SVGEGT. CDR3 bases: TGTGCCAGCAGTTACGTCGATAGCGGGACCACCGGGGAGCTGTTTTTT. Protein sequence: CASSYVDSGTTGELFF.

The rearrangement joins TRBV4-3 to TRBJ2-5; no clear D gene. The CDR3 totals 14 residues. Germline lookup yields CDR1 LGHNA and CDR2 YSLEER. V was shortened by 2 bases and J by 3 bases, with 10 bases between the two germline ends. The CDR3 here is CASSQFFGEETQYF. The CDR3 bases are TGCGCCAGCAGCCAATTTTTCGGAGAAGAGACCCAGTACTTC.

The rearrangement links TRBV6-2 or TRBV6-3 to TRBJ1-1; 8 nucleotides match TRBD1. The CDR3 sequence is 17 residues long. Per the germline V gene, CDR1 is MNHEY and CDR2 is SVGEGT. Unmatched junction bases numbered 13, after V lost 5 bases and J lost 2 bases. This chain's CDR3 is CASSPNDRGLGNTEAFF. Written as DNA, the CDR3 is TGTGCCAGCAGTCCAAACGACAGGGGTCTAGGAAACACTGAAGCTTTCTTT.

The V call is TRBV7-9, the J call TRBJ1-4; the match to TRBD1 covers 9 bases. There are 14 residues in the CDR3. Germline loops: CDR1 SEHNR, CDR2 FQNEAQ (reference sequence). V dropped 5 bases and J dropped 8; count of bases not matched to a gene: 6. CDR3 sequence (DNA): TGTGCCAGCAGCACGGGACAGGGCAACGAAAAACTGTTTTTT. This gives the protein CASSTGQGNEKLFF.

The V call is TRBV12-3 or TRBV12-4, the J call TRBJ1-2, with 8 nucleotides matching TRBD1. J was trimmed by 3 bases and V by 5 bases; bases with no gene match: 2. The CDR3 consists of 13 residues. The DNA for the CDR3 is TGTGCCAGCAGTAACAGGGGGTACTATGGCTACACCTTC. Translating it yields CASSNRGYYGYTF.